This T cell receptor (beta chain) comes out of a study of identical twins. The V gene lost 2 bases and the J gene lost 3 bases, with 7 bases spanning the gap. The CDR3 sequence is 14 residues long. CDR1 is MRHNA, CDR2 SNTAGT, per germline. TCRdb reprocessed the 5' RACE reads with MiXCR, giving one entry per CDR3 protein. The sample has 600,000 to 800,000 distinct CDR3 sequences, about 20% seen once; the top ten hold 4% to 4.5%. This sample was shared with a second study, whose subject was T cells expressing NK-cell markers.

The chain carries TRBV6-4 and TRBJ2-2, with no clear D. The specimen sequenced was PBMCs. This sequence was found in a woman in her late teens or twenties in good health. This CDR3 is CASSDDSHTGELFF. DNA of the CDR3: TGTGCCAGCAGTGACGACTCACACACCGGGGAGCTGTTTTTT.